The present T cell receptor beta chain was sequenced within a study of lymphopenia after photon versus proton radiotherapy. The study's findings and limits: Larger post-nadir TCR diversity loss correlated inversely with survival in deceased patients. Better survival with proton therapy was suggested as possible, not demonstrated.

Data came from immunoSEQ multiplex PCR; TCRdb stores just in-frame clones and leaves some out. The data hold about 49,000 clones, with 80% to 90% observed a single time. V was clipped by 4 bases and J by 3 bases; unmatched bases: 4. Germline assignment: CDR1 LNHDA and CDR2 SQIVND (reference sequence). This CDR3 has 14 amino acids. Notes on this clone: Its antigen is unidentified.

The V gene is TRBV19, the J gene TRBJ1-2, with 8 bases identical to TRBD1. The sequence was obtained from a man aged 45-65 years with gastric cancer. This specimen consisted of peripheral blood, obtained from a patient treated with photon-based radiotherapy. For the CDR3, the DNA is TGTGCCAGTAGTACCGACAGGGGACACTATGGCTACACCTTC. This codes for CASSTDRGHYGYTF.